These 7 T cell receptor beta chains originate from one sample sequenced in a study of shared T cell receptors in the human thymus. Using immunoSEQ multiplex PCR, the repertoire was profiled, and TCRdb retains in-frame clones only, with some absent. The sample holds about 730,000 clones, approximately 85% seen once. These sequences were also reported in another study, on human thymus T cells.

The source material was thymocytes. These receptors were obtained from a girl in the first two years of life with a congenital heart defect.

Here the CDR3 reads CASSHSDGETYNEQFF. The CDR3 DNA reads TGTGCCAGCAGCCATTCTGACGGGGAGACCTACAATGAGCAGTTCTTC. The chain carries TRBV28 and TRBJ2-1; a possible D gene is TRBD2 (5 bases). Germline lookup yields CDR1 MDHEN and CDR2 SYDVKM. Trimming took 6 bases from V and 2 from J, leaving 17 bases between them. This CDR3 comprises 16 residues.

The genes are TRBV13 and TRBJ2-3; 11 bases are a match to TRBD2. The CDR3 length is 17 residues. The J segment lost 1 base and the V segment lost 2 bases, leaving 5 bases of the junction unmatched. Germline V CDR1 and CDR2: PRHDT, FYEKMQ (reference sequence). The CDR3 DNA follows: TGTGCCAGCAGCTTACTAGCGGGGGGACTACGCACAGATACGCAGTATTTT. As protein: CASSLLAGGLRTDTQYF.

This rearrangement joins TRBV4-2 to TRBJ2-7; perhaps TRBD2 as D (6 bases). V lost 5 bases and J lost 3, with 14 bases in between. The CDR3 is 14 amino acids. The germline V gene has CDR1 LGHNA and CDR2 YNFKEQ. CDR3 in amino acids: CASSSFGRVYEQYF. The CDR3 DNA reads TGTGCCAGCAGCTCCTTCGGGAGAGTCTACGAGCAGTACTTC.

V usage is TRBV4-1 and J usage is TRBJ2-7; TRBD2 might be the D (6 bases). The CDR3 has 15 amino acids. Deletions cut 4 bases from V and 7 bases from J, with 20 bases between. Germline V lookup: CDR1 MGHRA, CDR2 YSYEKL. The DNA of the CDR3 is TGCGCCAGCAGCCCCCCGACACCTCCGGGGAGGGAGCAGTACTTC. As protein: CASSPPTPPGREQYF.

The chain joins TRBV11-2 to TRBJ2-3; D is unresolved. The length of the CDR3 is 15 residues. The germline gives CDR1 SGHAT, CDR2 FQNNGV. Trimming removed 2 bases from V and 4 bases from J, with 13 bases in between. DNA of the CDR3: TGTGCCAGCAGCTTACGTATCCCCACGGCAGATACGCAGTATTTT. This codes for CASSLRIPTADTQYF.

The CDR3, as DNA: TGTGCCAGCCGACAATTTGGTCCTGGCAGGGGCCGTAGTCGATATGGCTACACCTTC. Protein sequence: CASRQFGPGRGRSRYGYTF. The chain recombines TRBV27 with TRBJ1-2; perhaps TRBD1 as D (6 bases). Trimming left V 8 bases short and J 5 bases short, with 33 bases between. Germline values: CDR1 MNHEY, CDR2 SMNVEV (reference sequence). The CDR3 contains 19 residues.

This clone was detected once. The CDR3 nucleotides read TGTGCCAGCAGTTACTCCTTTAACTACGAGCAGTACTTC. It codes for CASSYSFNYEQYF. The rearrangement joins TRBV6-6 to TRBJ2-7; unclear D gene. This CDR3 has 13 residues. The germline gives CDR1 MNHNY, CDR2 SVGAGI (reference sequence). Trimming shortened V by 0 bases and J by 3 bases, and 6 bases separated the two germline ends.